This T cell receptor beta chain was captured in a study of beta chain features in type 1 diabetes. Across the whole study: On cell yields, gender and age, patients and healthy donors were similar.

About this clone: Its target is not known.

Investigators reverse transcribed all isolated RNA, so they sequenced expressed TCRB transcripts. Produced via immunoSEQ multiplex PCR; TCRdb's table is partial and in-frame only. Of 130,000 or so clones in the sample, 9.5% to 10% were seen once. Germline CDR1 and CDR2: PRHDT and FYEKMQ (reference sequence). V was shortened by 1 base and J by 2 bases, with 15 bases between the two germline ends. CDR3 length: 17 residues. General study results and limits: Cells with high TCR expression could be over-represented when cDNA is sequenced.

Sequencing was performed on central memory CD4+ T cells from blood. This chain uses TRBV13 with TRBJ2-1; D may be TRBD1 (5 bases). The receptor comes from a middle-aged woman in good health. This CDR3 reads CASSLVGGRDTYNEQFF. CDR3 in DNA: TGTGCCAGCAGCTTAGTCGGCGGCAGGGATACCTACAATGAGCAGTTCTTC. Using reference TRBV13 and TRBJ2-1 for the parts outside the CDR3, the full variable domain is AAGVIQSPRHLIKEKRETATLKCYPIPRHDTVYWYQQGPGQDPQFLISFYEKMQSDKGSIPDRFSAQQFSDYHSELNMSSLELGDSALYFCASSLVGGRDTYNEQFFGPGTRLTVL.